These T cell receptor beta chains were read from a single sample in a study of shared clonotypes between healthy human individuals. Assay: immunoSEQ multiplex PCR; the TCRdb copy retains only in-frame clones and omits some. The sample has fewer than 850,000 clones; 96% are singletons. The sample comprised naive CD8+ T cells sorted from blood. The source of these receptors is a young man in good health. Each CDR3 is given with its conserved first and last residue. Fields, in order: clone size, J gene, D gene, V gene, CDR3 protein, CDR3 DNA. The D gene is left open where the match is weak. The listing skips clone size in some rows; elsewhere it reads once, few, many or a size class.

size: once; J: TRBJ2-2; D: .; V: TRBV6-5; CDR3: CASSYITLGTGELFF; DNA: TGTGCCAGCAGTTACATAACCTTAGGCACCGGGGAGCTGTTTTTT
size: once; J: TRBJ2-7; D: .; V: TRBV7-9; CDR3: CASSQTSGTSFDLEQYF; DNA: TGTGCCAGCAGCCAAACTTCCGGGACAAGTTTCGACCTAGAGCAGTACTTC
size: .; J: TRBJ2-2; D: TRBD2; V: TRBV7-9; CDR3: CAISSPAIAGNTGELFF; DNA: TGTGCCATCAGCTCTCCGGCGATAGCGGGGAACACCGGGGAGCTGTTTTTT
size: .; J: TRBJ2-3; D: .; V: TRBV11-2; CDR3: CASSLLAQSTDTQYF; DNA: TGTGCCAGCAGCTTATTAGCCCAGAGTACAGATACGCAGTATTTT
size: .; J: TRBJ2-1; D: .; V: TRBV7-2; CDR3: CASSPMSGNEQFF; DNA: TGTGCCAGCAGCCCCATGTCCGGGAATGAGCAGTTCTTC
size: .; J: TRBJ1-4; D: .; V: TRBV27; CDR3: CASSSLGREHEKLFF; DNA: TGTGCCAGCAGTTCCCTCGGGCGGGAGCATGAAAAACTGTTTTTT
size: .; J: TRBJ2-7; D: TRBD1; V: TRBV5-4; CDR3: CASSPRDSSYEQYF; DNA: TGTGCCAGCAGCCCTCGGGACAGCTCCTACGAGCAGTACTTC
size: .; J: TRBJ2-4; D: TRBD2; V: TRBV10-1; CDR3: CASREGTSGLAKNIQYF; DNA: TGCGCCAGCAGGGAAGGGACTAGCGGCCTAGCCAAAAACATTCAGTACTTC
size: .; J: TRBJ2-5; D: .; V: TRBV7-9; CDR3: CASSFGGNQETQYF; DNA: TGTGCCAGCAGCTTCGGCGGGAACCAAGAGACCCAGTACTTC
size: .; J: TRBJ2-1; D: .; V: TRBV5-1; CDR3: CASSFGPGNYNEQFF; DNA: TGCGCCAGCAGCTTTGGGCCGGGGAATTACAATGAGCAGTTCTTC
size: .; J: TRBJ2-7; D: .; V: TRBV6-5; CDR3: CASSYSGNPHEQYF; DNA: TGTGCCAGCAGTTACTCGGGGAATCCCCACGAGCAGTACTTC
size: once; J: TRBJ1-1; D: .; V: TRBV27; CDR3: CASSVNRVLETHEAFF; DNA: TGTGCCAGCAGTGTAAACAGGGTTCTCGAAACTCATGAAGCTTTCTTT
size: .; J: TRBJ2-7; D: .; V: TRBV15; CDR3: CATSRESGLVGEQYF; DNA: TGTGCCACCAGCAGAGAGAGTGGGCTCGTTGGGGAGCAGTACTTC
size: .; J: TRBJ1-5; D: .; V: TRBV15; CDR3: CATSRDRGSNQPQHF; DNA: TGTGCCACCAGCAGAGATAGGGGAAGCAATCAGCCCCAGCATTTT
size: .; J: TRBJ2-1; D: .; V: TRBV5-1; CDR3: CASRHPRAPVDEQFF; DNA: TGCGCCAGCAGACACCCGCGGGCGCCGGTCGATGAGCAGTTCTTC
size: .; J: TRBJ2-3; D: .; V: TRBV13; CDR3: CASSQSVADSVGNRDTQYF; DNA: TGTGCCAGCAGCCAATCTGTGGCTGATTCTGTGGGGAATCGGGATACGCAGTATTTT
size: .; J: TRBJ2-5; D: TRBD2; V: TRBV5-1; CDR3: CASSLPTSGRGQETQYF; DNA: TGCGCCAGCAGCTTACCTACTAGCGGGAGAGGCCAAGAGACCCAGTACTTC
size: .; J: TRBJ2-2; D: .; V: TRBV13; CDR3: CASSSTNTGELFF; DNA: TGTGCCAGCAGCTCAACAAACACCGGGGAGCTGTTTTTT
size: .; J: TRBJ2-5; D: .; V: TRBV27; CDR3: CASSLSPGDQGGETQYF; DNA: TGTGCCAGCAGTTTAAGCCCGGGGGACCAAGGGGGGGAGACCCAGTACTTC
size: .; J: TRBJ2-1; D: .; V: TRBV29-1; CDR3: CSVNLSSEGEQFF; DNA: TGCAGCGTGAATTTAAGCAGCGAGGGCGAGCAGTTCTTC
size: .; J: TRBJ1-2; D: .; V: TRBV28; CDR3: CASRRDVSILNYGYTF; DNA: TGTGCCAGCAGACGGGACGTTAGTATCTTGAACTATGGCTACACCTTC
size: .; J: TRBJ2-7; D: .; V: TRBV11-2; CDR3: CASSPLRGTTYEQYF; DNA: TGTGCCAGCAGCCCACTTCGCGGGACAACCTACGAGCAGTACTTC
size: .; J: TRBJ2-7; D: TRBD2; V: TRBV5-1; CDR3: CASSLQTSGIGLKQYF; DNA: TGCGCCAGCAGCTTGCAGACTAGCGGGATCGGTCTGAAGCAGTACTTC
size: .; J: TRBJ2-5; D: .; V: TRBV28; CDR3: CASTLERATETQYF; DNA: TGTGCCAGCACCTTGGAGCGGGCAACGGAGACCCAGTACTTC
size: .; J: TRBJ2-3; D: .; V: TRBV19; CDR3: CASSQVSTDTQYF; DNA: TGTGCCAGTAGCCAGGTGAGCACAGATACGCAGTATTTT
size: .; J: TRBJ1-1; D: .; V: TRBV19; CDR3: CASSIVQKAEAFF; DNA: TGTGCCAGTAGTATAGTACAGAAGGCTGAAGCTTTCTTT
size: .; J: TRBJ2-1; D: .; V: TRBV11-3; CDR3: CASSFGGDEQFF; DNA: TGTGCCAGCAGCTTTGGGGGCGATGAGCAGTTCTTC
size: .; J: TRBJ2-2; D: .; V: TRBV9; CDR3: CASSVSRENTGELFF; DNA: TGTGCCAGCAGCGTAAGCAGGGAGAACACCGGGGAGCTGTTTTTT
size: .; J: TRBJ2-5; D: .; V: TRBV7-6; CDR3: CASSNRQDFYF; DNA: TGTGCCAGCAGTAATCGGCAGGATTTCTACTTC
size: once; J: TRBJ2-7; D: .; V: TRBV2; CDR3: CASSEYRGSSYEQYF; DNA: TGTGCCAGCAGTGAATATCGCGGGTCCTCCTACGAGCAGTACTTC
size: .; J: TRBJ2-1; D: .; V: TRBV4-3; CDR3: CASSQVAQSSYNEQFF; DNA: TGCGCCAGCAGCCAAGTGGCCCAGAGCTCCTACAATGAGCAGTTCTTC
size: .; J: TRBJ2-7; D: .; V: TRBV10-1; CDR3: CASSDPGREQYF; DNA: TGCGCCAGCAGTGATCCCGGACGAGAGCAGTACTTC
size: .; J: TRBJ1-4; D: .; V: TRBV6-1; CDR3: CASSEREEKLFF; DNA: TGTGCCAGCAGTGAACGGGAGGAAAAACTGTTTTTT
size: .; J: TRBJ2-2; D: .; V: TRBV2; CDR3: CASKRDTGELFF; DNA: TGTGCCAGCAAGCGGGACACCGGGGAGCTGTTTTTT
size: .; J: TRBJ2-7; D: TRBD1; V: TRBV5-1; CDR3: CASSWDSSYEQYF; DNA: TGCGCCAGCAGCTGGGACAGCTCCTACGAGCAGTACTTC
size: .; J: TRBJ2-1; D: .; V: TRBV30; CDR3: CAWSAGSSYNEQFF; DNA: TGTGCCTGGAGCGCAGGTAGCTCCTACAATGAGCAGTTCTTC
size: .; J: TRBJ1-1; D: TRBD1; V: TRBV7-9; CDR3: CASSRPGTGFEAFF; DNA: TGTGCCAGCAGCCGTCCCGGGACAGGGTTTGAAGCTTTCTTT
size: .; J: TRBJ2-1; D: TRBD1; V: TRBV5-1; CDR3: CASSLRTGGYNEQFF; DNA: TGCGCCAGCAGCTTAAGGACAGGGGGCTACAATGAGCAGTTCTTC
size: .; J: TRBJ2-1; D: .; V: TRBV7-9; CDR3: CASSLDPNSINEQFF; DNA: TGTGCCAGCAGCTTAGACCCCAACTCCATAAATGAGCAGTTCTTC
size: .; J: TRBJ2-5; D: .; V: TRBV7-6; CDR3: CASSLTVVGETQYF; DNA: TGTGCCAGCAGCCTCACGGTGGTCGGAGAGACCCAGTACTTC
size: .; J: TRBJ1-4; D: TRBD1; V: TRBV7-9; CDR3: CASSLWDRGEKLFF; DNA: TGTGCCAGCAGCTTATGGGACAGGGGAGAAAAACTGTTTTTT
size: .; J: TRBJ2-7; D: .; V: TRBV19; CDR3: CASSIGDRYGQSSYEQYF; DNA: TGTGCCAGTAGTATAGGGGACCGATACGGGCAAAGCTCCTACGAGCAGTACTTC
size: .; J: TRBJ2-1; D: .; V: TRBV19; CDR3: CASIGEAHEQFF; DNA: TGTGCCAGTATAGGGGAGGCCCATGAGCAGTTCTTC
size: once; J: TRBJ2-3; D: TRBD2; V: TRBV29-1; CDR3: CSVHLAGVRTDTQYF; DNA: TGCAGCGTCCACCTCGCGGGAGTCCGCACAGATACGCAGTATTTT
size: .; J: TRBJ2-5; D: TRBD2; V: TRBV6-5; CDR3: CASSLGLAGEETQYF; DNA: TGTGCCAGCAGTTTGGGACTAGCGGGGGAAGAGACCCAGTACTTC
size: .; J: TRBJ2-1; D: .; V: TRBV13; CDR3: CASSLSLAAGGNEQFF; DNA: TGTGCCAGCAGCCTATCCTTAGCGGCGGGCGGCAATGAGCAGTTCTTC
size: .; J: TRBJ2-7; D: .; V: TRBV5-1; CDR3: CASKWRPSYEQYF; DNA: TGCGCCAGCAAGTGGCGGCCCTCCTACGAGCAGTACTTC
size: .; J: TRBJ2-1; D: TRBD1; V: TRBV4-3; CDR3: CASSQVKGGFEQFF; DNA: TGCGCCAGCAGCCAAGTTAAAGGGGGCTTTGAGCAGTTCTTC
size: .; J: TRBJ2-3; D: .; V: TRBV6-6; CDR3: CASSYQGNVRTDTQYF; DNA: TGTGCCAGCAGTTATCAAGGGAATGTCCGCACAGATACGCAGTATTTT
size: .; J: TRBJ2-1; D: TRBD2; V: TRBV27; CDR3: CASSLSGTSFNEQFF; DNA: TGTGCCAGCAGTTTATCTGGGACTAGCTTCAATGAGCAGTTCTTC
size: .; J: TRBJ2-7; D: .; V: TRBV5-5; CDR3: CASSLGVGDNHYEQYF; DNA: TGTGCCAGCAGCTTGGGGGTTGGGGACAATCACTACGAGCAGTACTTC
size: .; J: TRBJ2-7; D: .; V: TRBV4-1; CDR3: CASSQVGFDEQYF; DNA: TGCGCCAGCAGCCAAGTGGGATTCGACGAGCAGTACTTC
size: .; J: TRBJ1-5; D: TRBD1; V: TRBV19; CDR3: CASSRDRGYSNQPQHF; DNA: TGTGCCAGCAGCCGGGACAGGGGATATAGCAATCAGCCCCAGCATTTT
size: .; J: TRBJ2-7; D: TRBD2; V: TRBV28; CDR3: CASSVARLAGSPYEQYF; DNA: TGTGCCAGCAGCGTTGCGCGACTAGCGGGAAGCCCCTACGAGCAGTACTTC
size: .; J: TRBJ2-7; D: .; V: TRBV29-1; CDR3: CSVVGFLTGYEQYF; DNA: TGCAGCGTTGTGGGATTCTTGACGGGCTACGAGCAGTACTTC
size: .; J: TRBJ2-5; D: .; V: TRBV7-6; CDR3: CASSHLETQYF; DNA: TGTGCCAGCAGCCATTTGGAGACCCAGTACTTC
size: .; J: TRBJ2-1; D: TRBD2; V: TRBV9; CDR3: CASSAGSRSGRAGENEQFF; DNA: TGTGCCAGCAGCGCAGGCAGTAGAAGCGGGAGGGCCGGTGAGAATGAGCAGTTCTTC
size: .; J: TRBJ2-7; D: .; V: TRBV29-1; CDR3: CSVEAGRYEQYF; DNA: TGCAGCGTTGAAGCTGGCAGGTACGAGCAGTACTTC